The 3 T cell receptor beta chains presented below share a single source sample, sequenced in a study of blood T cell repertoires in COVID-19. Clones were sequenced by immunoSEQ multiplex PCR, and TCRdb holds only the in-frame ones, with some missing. This table holds roughly 120,000 clones, around 90% found once. The sample comprised peripheral blood. The receptors derive from a man aged 45 to 65 with active COVID-19.

The rearrangement joins TRBV24-1 to TRBJ1-1; 9 bases are a match to TRBD1. Germline lookup yields CDR1 KGHDR and CDR2 SFDVKD. There are 13 residues in the CDR3. The V gene end was trimmed by 7 bases and the J gene end by 11 bases; junction bases not matched to a gene: 10. Written as DNA, the CDR3 is TGTGCCACCAGCCCGGGACAGGGAGGTTGGGCTTTCTTT. Translated: CATSPGQGGWAFF.

The rearrangement uses TRBV6-2 or TRBV6-3 and TRBJ2-3; 11 nucleotides agree with TRBD2. Germline V gene data show CDR1 as MNHEY and CDR2 as SVGEGT. The CDR3 is 18 residues long. The V and J ends lost 3 bases and 1 base, in that order; junction bases with no gene match: 9. CDR3 DNA sequence: TGTGCCAGCAGTTATCCACTAGCGGGGGTCGTGGGCACAGATACGCAGTATTTT. Protein sequence: CASSYPLAGVVGTDTQYF.

The chain uses TRBV7-2 and TRBJ2-1; perhaps TRBD1 as D (5 bases). The V end was cut by 5 bases, the J end by 3 bases, with 14 bases between. CDR1 SGHTA and CDR2 FQGNSA come from the germline V gene. There are 15 residues in the CDR3. DNA of the CDR3: TGTGCCAGCAGCCTATACAAGGGGTTCTACAATGAGCAGTTCTTC. This codes for CASSLYKGFYNEQFF. The full variable domain, its missing parts supplied by reference TRBV7-2 and TRBJ2-1, is GAGVSQSPSNKVTEKGKDVELRCDPISGHTALYWYRQSLGQGLEFLIYFQGNSAPDKSGLPSDRFSAERTGGSVSTLTIQRTQQEDSAVYLCASSLYKGFYNEQFFGPGTRLTVL.